Included here is one T cell receptor (beta chain) sequence, with context. It lacks a known antigen. Base qualities are missing; no much larger clone stands one base away. Relative to germline, V is 5 bases shorter and J is 3 bases shorter, with 17 bases between their ends. The germline V gene specifies SGHAT as CDR1 and FQNNGV as CDR2. Counted from cysteine to phenylalanine, this CDR3 has 16 amino acids. Only the CDR3 region is kept as DNA, spanning 48 bases read in frame from base 1. This sample is drawn from a study of T cell changes during pregnancy in multiple sclerosis (dated by TCRdb to between 2018 and 2021). Turning to the overall study: The study examined how the T cell repertoire changed over the course of pregnancy in women with multiple sclerosis.

To prepare the library, the immunoSEQ multiplex PCR assay was applied. Sourced from immuneACCESS, this table was stored by TCRdb with only in-frame sequences that have V and J called. A share of the clones is absent; for the studies checked, an unresolved V gene accounts for under half, and the remainder has no known explanation. The sample includes 95,000 to 100,000 clones, with around 90% observed a single time. The leading ten clones occupy 3.1% of the sample. The source is a female donor with multiple sclerosis, enrolled in a pregnancy study. The starting material was peripheral blood, obtained in the second trimester of pregnancy. This chain joins TRBV11-2 to TRBJ1-3; possibly the D gene is TRBD1, per 5 matching bases. The CDR3 corresponds to CASSPVVSQGGNTIYF. The DNA sequence is as follows: TGTGCCAGCAGCCCGGTGGTCTCTCAGGGTGGAAACACCATATATTTT.